The 11 T cell receptor beta chains below all came from one sample that was sequenced in a study of brain metastases from non-small cell lung cancer. Using immunoSEQ multiplex PCR, the repertoire was profiled, and TCRdb retains in-frame clones only, with some absent. The sample holds thousands of clones, about 85% seen once. Source material: primary lung tumor tissue. The receptors here all came from a donor at least 40 years old with non-small cell lung cancer.

This clone was picked up one time. The CDR3 region is CASSQDDRLGPLETQYF. CDR3 coding DNA: TGTGCCAGCAGCCAAGATGATCGGCTCGGCCCCTTGGAGACCCAGTACTTC. This rearrangement joins TRBV3-1 (or the pseudogene TRBV3-2) to TRBJ2-5; D is unresolved. Germline V gene sequence: CDR1 LGHDT, CDR2 YNNKEL (reference sequence). The CDR3 sequence is 17 residues long. The V gene lost 0 bases and the J gene lost 5 bases, with 19 bases spanning the gap.

The chain employs TRBV29-1 and TRBJ2-7; possibly TRBD1 for D (5 bases). Germline lookup yields CDR1 SQVTM and CDR2 ANQGSEA. The CDR3 length is 14 residues. V was clipped by 4 bases and J by 0 bases, with 13 bases between them. Here the CDR3 DNA reads TGCAGCGTTGGGACACTGAAGGGCTCCTACGAGCAGTACTTC. As protein: CSVGTLKGSYEQYF.

The chain carries TRBV5-4 and TRBJ2-3; D is possibly TRBD1 (6 bases). V was cut by 0 bases and J by 0 bases, with 11 bases left in between. CDR1 is SGHNT and CDR2 is YYREEE in the germline V gene (reference sequence). The CDR3 runs 16 residues. CDR3 DNA: TGTGCCAGCAGCTTGGGAGGGGACACTAGCACAGATACGCAGTATTTT. The encoded protein is CASSLGGDTSTDTQYF.

The chain couples TRBV28 to TRBJ1-4; TRBD1 matches at 12 bases. The CDR3 spans 18 residues. Germline trimming cut 5 bases from V and 2 bases from J; bases unmatched to any gene: 9. The germline V gene encodes CDR1 MDHEN and CDR2 SYDVKM. This chain's CDR3 is CASSPGGTGGATNEKLFF. The DNA for the CDR3 is TGTGCCAGCAGTCCGGGGGGGACAGGGGGCGCGACTAATGAAAAACTGTTTTTT.

The sample holds one count of this clone. The CDR3 loop is CTSSFLAGLGNIQYF. For the CDR3, the DNA is TGTACCAGCAGCTTCTTAGCGGGCCTAGGGAACATTCAGTACTTC. The chain uses TRBV7-2 and TRBJ2-4, with 7 bases identical to TRBD2. CDR3 length: 15 amino acids. Trimming at V came to 3 bases and at J to 7 bases, leaving 9 bases not matched to a gene. Per the germline V gene, CDR1 is SGHTA and CDR2 is FQGNSA.

This chain links TRBV4-3 with TRBJ1-4, with 7 bases aligning to TRBD1. Unmatched junction bases numbered 11, after V lost 4 bases and J lost 6 bases. The CDR3 spans 16 residues. The V gene's germline CDR1 is LGHNA and CDR2 YSLEER. The CDR3: CASSRTVGQQYEKLFF. The CDR3 DNA sequence: TGCGCCAGCAGCCGGACCGTGGGACAGCAGTATGAAAAACTGTTTTTT.

This chain uses TRBV14 with TRBJ2-3; unclear D gene. V was cut by 0 bases and J by 2 bases, with 9 bases left in between. The germline gives CDR1 SGHDN, CDR2 FVKESK. The CDR3 is 15 amino acids. The CDR3 nucleotides read TGTGCCAGCAGCCAAGATCGAACCCTCACAGATACGCAGTATTTT. Amino acids: CASSQDRTLTDTQYF.

A word on this clone: It may be a read error: a sequence one base away is much more abundant. Within the sample, other DNA sequences also encode this same CDR3. This chain joins TRBV29-1 and TRBJ1-1, with unresolved D. Germline CDR1 and CDR2: SQVTM and ANQGSEA. Trimming removed 4 bases at V and 4 bases at J, with 10 bases between. The CDR3 has 12 amino acids. The chain's CDR3 is CSVASGTTEAFF. CDR3 coding DNA: TGCAGCGTTGCCTCAGGCACCACTGAAGCTTTCTTT.

This rearrangement joins TRBV29-1 to TRBJ1-1; TRBD1 aligns across 7 bases. The CDR3 runs to 12 residues. Germline values: CDR1 SQVTM, CDR2 ANQGSEA. Germline trimming cut 3 bases from V and 7 bases from J; bases unmatched to any gene: 5. CDR3 amino acids: CSVEGTAHEAFF. The DNA for the CDR3 is TGCAGCGTTGAGGGGACAGCCCATGAAGCTTTCTTT. The full variable domain, rest sourced from reference TRBV29-1 and TRBJ1-1, is SAVISQKPSRDICQRGTSLTIQCQVDSQVTMMFWYRQQPGQSLTLIATANQGSEATYESGFVIDKFPISRPNLTFSTLTVSNMSPEDSSIYLCSVEGTAHEAFFGQGTRLTVV.

The chain joins TRBV9 to TRBJ1-1, with D tentatively TRBD1 (5 bases). V was clipped by 2 bases and J by 3 bases, with 14 bases between them. This CDR3 has 15 amino acids. Germline-derived CDR1 and CDR2 are SGDLS and YYNGEE. The CDR3 sequence: CASSVQDKSDTEAFF. The CDR3 DNA follows: TGTGCCAGCAGCGTCCAGGACAAGAGCGACACTGAAGCTTTCTTT.

The rearrangement joins TRBV24-1 to TRBJ2-2; 11 positions agree with TRBD2. CDR3 length: 16 residues. From germline, CDR1 is KGHDR and CDR2 SFDVKD. V lost 4 bases to trimming and J lost 4 bases; unmatched junction nucleotides: 4. CDR3 sequence: CATSDLTSGGTGELFF. CDR3 coding DNA: TGTGCCACCAGTGACCTTACTAGCGGGGGCACCGGGGAGCTGTTTTTT.